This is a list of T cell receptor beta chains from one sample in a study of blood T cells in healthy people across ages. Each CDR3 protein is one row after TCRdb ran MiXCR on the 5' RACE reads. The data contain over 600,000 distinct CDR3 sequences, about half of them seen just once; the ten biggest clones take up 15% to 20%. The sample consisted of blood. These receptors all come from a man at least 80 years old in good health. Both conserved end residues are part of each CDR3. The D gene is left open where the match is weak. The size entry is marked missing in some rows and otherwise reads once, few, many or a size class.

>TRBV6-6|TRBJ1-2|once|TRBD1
TGTGCCAGCAGTGGAGGAACAGGGGCCCATAACTATGGCTACACCTTC
CASSGGTGAHNYGYTF
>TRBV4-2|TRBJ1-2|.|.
TGTGCCAGCAGCCAAGATCGGATTTCGGGTGGCTACACCTTC
CASSQDRISGGYTF
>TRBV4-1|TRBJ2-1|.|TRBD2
TGCGCCAGCAGTCAGGGACTAGCGGGAGCTCAACGGAATGAGCAGTTCTTC
CASSQGLAGAQRNEQFF
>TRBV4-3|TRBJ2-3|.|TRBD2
TGCGCCAGCAGCCAATCGACTAGCGGGGGGGATACGCAGTATTTT
CASSQSTSGGDTQYF
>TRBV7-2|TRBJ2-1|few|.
TGTGCCAGCAGCCCAGACCCGGGGCGAGGCAATGAGCAGTTCTTC
CASSPDPGRGNEQFF
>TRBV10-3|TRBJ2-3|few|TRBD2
TGTGCCTCTCGACTAGCGGGAGAGGCGACAGATACGCAGTATTTT
CASRLAGEATDTQYF
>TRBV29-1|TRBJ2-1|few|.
TGCAGCGTTGAAGTTTACTACAATGAGCAGTTCTTC
CSVEVYYNEQFF
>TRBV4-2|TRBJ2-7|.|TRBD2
TGTGCCAGCAGCCCCCCAGGACTAGCGGGAAAGGGTGACTACAATGAGCAGTACTTC
CASSPPGLAGKGDYNEQYF
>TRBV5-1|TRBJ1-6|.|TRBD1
TGCGCCAGCAGCTGGGACAGGGAAAATTCACCCCTCCACTTT
CASSWDRENSPLHF
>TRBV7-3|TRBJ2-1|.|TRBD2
TGTGCCAGCAGCTCAGCGGGAGGGAATGGTGAGCAGTTCTTC
CASSSAGGNGEQFF
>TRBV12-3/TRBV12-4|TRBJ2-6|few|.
TGTGCCAGCACGGGTCTCGGGTCTGGGGCCAACGTCCTGACTTTC
CASTGLGSGANVLTF
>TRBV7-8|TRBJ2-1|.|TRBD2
TGTGCCAGCAGCTTAGCCGTGGGACTAGCTATCAATGAGCAGTTCTTC
CASSLAVGLAINEQFF
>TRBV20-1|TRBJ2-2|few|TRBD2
TGCAGTGCTAGAGGCCACGGCGCGGGAGACACCGGGGAGCTGTTTTTT
CSARGHGAGDTGELFF
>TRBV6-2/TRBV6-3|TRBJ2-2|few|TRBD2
TGTGCCAGCAGAAATAGCGGGAAAAGGACCGGGGAGCTGTTTTTT
CASRNSGKRTGELFF
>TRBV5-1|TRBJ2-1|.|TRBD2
TGCGCCAGCAGCCCCTCAAGAGCTGGTGGGCTAGCGGGAGGCGGCTACAATGAGCAGTTCTTC
CASSPSRAGGLAGGGYNEQFF
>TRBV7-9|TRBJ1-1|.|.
TGTGCCAGCAGCTTACAGGGTCCACGAAGGGTTGAAGCTTTCTTT
CASSLQGPRRVEAFF
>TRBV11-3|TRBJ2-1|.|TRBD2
TGTGCCAGCAGCCCCGGACTAGCGGGAGGTGTTCTGTTCTTC
CASSPGLAGGVLFF
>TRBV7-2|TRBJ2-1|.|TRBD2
TGTGCCAGCAGCCTAGTTGCGGGAGTAACCTACAATGAGCAGTTCTTC
CASSLVAGVTYNEQFF
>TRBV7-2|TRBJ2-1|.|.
TGTGCCAGCAGCTTATGGGGGGACAACAATGAGCAGTTCTTC
CASSLWGDNNEQFF
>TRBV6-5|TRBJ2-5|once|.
TGTGCCAGCAGTTACGAGTCAGGAACACCGGGGACCCAGTACTTC
CASSYESGTPGTQYF
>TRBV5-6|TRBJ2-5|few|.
TGTGCCAGCAGCTTGGTTGGGGAAGGAGAGACCCAGTACTTC
CASSLVGEGETQYF
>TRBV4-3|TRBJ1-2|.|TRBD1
TGCGCCAGCAGCCATTACAGGGGTTATGGCTACACCTTC
CASSHYRGYGYTF